This record concerns one T cell receptor (beta chain) sequence. Its antigen is not identified. Trimming at V came to 10 bases and at J to 7 bases, leaving 12 bases not matched to a gene. This CDR3 comprises 13 residues. From germline, CDR1 is SNHLY and CDR2 FYNNEI. These data belong to a study of graft-versus-host responses after intestinal transplantation. Study-level results: GvH clones detected in recipient marrow included some appearing first in ileum or blood.

TCRdb keeps only in-frame clones here, not all; method: immunoSEQ multiplex PCR. The sample contains 35,000 to 45,000 clones, approximately 89% of which appear only once. This material consisted of PBMCs, taken roughly 270 days after transplant. This sequence joins TRBV2 and TRBJ1-2; 7 nucleotides line up with TRBD1. The clonotype was recovered from a human patient who received an intestinal transplant, so some T cells may come from the graft donor. The DNA for the CDR3 is TGTGCCACCCGCCCGGGACAGACAAGTGGCTACACCTTC. Translation gives CATRPGQTSGYTF. The variable domain in full, with the rest retrieved from reference TRBV2 and TRBJ1-2, is EPEVTQTPSHQVTQMGQEVILRCVPISNHLYFYWYRQILGQKVEFLVSFYNNEISEKSEIFDDQFSVERPDGSNFTLKIRSTKLEDSAMYFCATRPGQTSGYTFGSGTRLTVV.